The subject of this entry is one TCR beta chain. The target antigen is unknown. Possible read error: a much larger clone is one base away. CDR1 MNHNY and CDR2 SVGAGI come from the germline V gene (reference sequence). Trimming shortened V by 5 bases and J by 3 bases, and 10 bases separated the two germline ends. The CDR3 consists of 14 residues. This specimen comes from a study of shared clonotypes between healthy human individuals. Source study methods: ImmunoSEQ output held junction-only sequences without quality scores, so filtering differed. TCRdb's copy holds only in-frame clones and misses some; the assay was immunoSEQ multiplex PCR. V and J calls and clone size are copied from that table; D and trimming were computed from the DNA. The sample consists of hundreds of thousands of clones, roughly 70% of them appearing once. Overall study results and limits: Represented diversity, genetic and exposure-history alike, was limited by few donors. Sorted-subset samples were not fully sequenced, rarefaction indicated.

The specimen sequenced was memory CD4+ T cells sorted from blood. The subset: CD45RA-negative fraction. V usage is TRBV6-6 and J usage is TRBJ2-2; D not certain. This receptor was taken from a young woman in good health. The CDR3 here is CASSGYRDTGELFF. The DNA of the CDR3 is TGTGCCAGCAGTGGTTACAGAGACACCGGGGAGCTGTTTTTT.